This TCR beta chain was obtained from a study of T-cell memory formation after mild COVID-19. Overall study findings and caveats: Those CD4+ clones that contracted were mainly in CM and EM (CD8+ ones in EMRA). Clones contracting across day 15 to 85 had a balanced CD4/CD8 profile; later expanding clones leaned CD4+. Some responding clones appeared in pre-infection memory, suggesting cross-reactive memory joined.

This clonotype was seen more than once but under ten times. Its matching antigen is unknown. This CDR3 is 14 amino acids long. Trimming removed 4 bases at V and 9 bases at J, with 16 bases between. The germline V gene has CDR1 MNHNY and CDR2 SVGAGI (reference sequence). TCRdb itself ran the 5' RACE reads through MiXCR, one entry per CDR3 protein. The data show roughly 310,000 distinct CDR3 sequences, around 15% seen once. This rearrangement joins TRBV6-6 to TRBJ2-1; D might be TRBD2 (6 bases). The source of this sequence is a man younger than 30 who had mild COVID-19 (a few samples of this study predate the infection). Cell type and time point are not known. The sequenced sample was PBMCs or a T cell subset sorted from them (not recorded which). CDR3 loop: CASSFPASGGEQFF. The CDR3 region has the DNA TGTGCCAGCAGTTTCCCTGCTTCCGGGGGTGAGCAGTTCTTC.